Below are 15 T cell receptor beta chains sequenced from a single sample in a study of control samples from healthy donors and cancer patients. The protocol was immunoSEQ multiplex PCR, while the TCRdb copy is restricted to in-frame clones and leaves out a portion. The sample lists about 75,000 clones, roughly 82% occurring once. Material for sequencing was blood. All receptors derive from a man aged 50 to 59 in good health.

The chain recombines TRBV5-4 with TRBJ1-5; no firm D call. V lost 0 bases and J 0 bases, leaving 7 bases between the germline ends. The germline CDR1 and CDR2 sequences are SGHNT and YYREEE (reference sequence). The CDR3 covers 15 residues. In DNA, the CDR3 is TGTGCCAGCAGCTTGGATCGATATAGCAATCAGCCCCAGCATTTT. Translation gives CASSLDRYSNQPQHF.

The rearrangement uses TRBV29-1 and TRBJ1-2, with TRBD1 as a possible D gene (5 bases). Germline V gene data show CDR1 as SQVTM and CDR2 as ANQGSEA. There are 13 residues in the CDR3. The V gene lost 1 base and the J gene lost 3 bases, with 9 bases spanning the gap. The CDR3 coding sequence is TGCAGCGTTGAAGTGGGGACCGACTATGGCTACACCTTC. Residues: CSVEVGTDYGYTF.

The rearrangement links TRBV24-1 to TRBJ2-1; D is unclear. The V end was cut by 3 bases, the J end by 10 bases, with 12 bases between. Germline values: CDR1 KGHDR, CDR2 SFDVKD. CDR3 length: 13 residues. In DNA form, the CDR3 reads TGTGCCACCAGTGATACCAGGACCAGGGAGCAGTTCTTC. Translated: CATSDTRTREQFF.

CDR3: CASSLAGTGYEQYF. The CDR3 bases are TGTGCCAGCAGCTTAGCGGGGACAGGATACGAGCAGTACTTC. The V and J genes are TRBV7-9 and TRBJ2-7, with 8 nucleotides matching TRBD1. The CDR3 loop spans 14 amino acids. J gave up 4 bases and V 0 bases, and 2 bases lay outside the gene matches. Germline V lookup: CDR1 SEHNR, CDR2 FQNEAQ (reference sequence).

The chain combines TRBV28 with TRBJ1-3, with a tentative D call TRBD1 (5 bases). V gave up 8 bases and J gave up 9 bases, with 11 bases separating them. The CDR3 totals 11 residues. Germline V lookup: CDR1 MDHEN, CDR2 SYDVKM. CDR3 sequence: CASGTRATIYF. The CDR3 DNA sequence: TGTGCCAGCGGGACCCGCGCCACCATATATTTT.

As to this clone: One end of the junction fails to match germline, which may point to a read error. This chain connects TRBV5-6 to TRBJ2-1; 12 bases fit TRBD2. The CDR3 totals 16 residues. The germline V gene has CDR1 SGHDT and CDR2 YYEEEE. The CDR3 nucleotides are TGTGCCAACAGCTTGGGGACTAGCGGGTCCTACAATGAGCAGTTCTTC. Its translation is CANSLGTSGSYNEQFF.

The chain recombines TRBV30 with TRBJ1-1; D is uncertain. V lost 0 bases and J lost 4, with 9 bases in between. The CDR3 runs 13 residues. Per germline, CDR1 GTSNPN and CDR2 SVGIG (reference sequence). In DNA form, the CDR3 reads TGTGCCTGGAGTGTACAATCGAGCACTGAAGCTTTCTTT. It specifies CAWSVQSSTEAFF.

The sample holds one count of this clone. The chain has TRBV7-9 and TRBJ1-1, with D uncertain. The CDR3 is 13 amino acids. The germline CDR1 and CDR2 sequences are SEHNR and FQNEAQ (reference sequence). V lost 5 bases, J lost 0 bases, and 7 bases lay in between. CDR3 in amino acids: CASSHQLNTEAFF. CDR3 sequence (DNA): TGTGCCAGCAGCCACCAGCTGAACACTGAAGCTTTCTTT.

The V gene is TRBV18, the J gene TRBJ2-1, with 9 bases aligning to TRBD1. The J segment lost 3 bases and the V segment lost 4 bases, leaving 7 bases of the junction unmatched. The CDR3 extends over 16 amino acids. Looked up from germline, CDR1 is KGHSH and CDR2 is LQKENI. DNA for the CDR3: TGTGCCAGCTCACACATACAGGGGGCCTTCTACAATGAGCAGTTCTTC. Residues: CASSHIQGAFYNEQFF.

Here the CDR3 DNA reads TGTGCCAGCGGAAGGGACAGGGGGTATCAGCCCCAGCATTTT. Translating it yields CASGRDRGYQPQHF. The rearrangement links TRBV27 to TRBJ1-5; 11 bases map to TRBD1. Trimming took 8 bases from V and 5 from J; bases not matched to a gene: 5. The CDR3 covers 14 residues. The V gene's germline CDR1 is MNHEY and CDR2 SMNVEV (reference sequence).

The rearrangement uses TRBV5-4 and TRBJ2-4; 11 nucleotides align to TRBD2. The CDR3 has 14 residues. The germline V gene has CDR1 SGHNT and CDR2 YYREEE (reference sequence). The V and J ends lost 5 bases and 8 bases, in that order; junction bases with no gene match: 6. CDR3 region: CASRLAGERDIQYF. The CDR3 nucleotides are TGTGCCAGCAGACTAGCGGGAGAGAGAGACATTCAGTACTTC. Full variable domain (outside the CDR3, taken from reference TRBV5-4 and TRBJ2-4): ETGVTQSPTHLIKTRGQQVTLRCSSQSGHNTVSWYQQALGQGPQFIFQYYREEENGRGNFPPRFSGLQFPNYSSELNVNALELDDSALYLCASRLAGERDIQYFGAGTRLSVL.

This chain connects TRBV14 to TRBJ2-5, with a tentative D call TRBD1 (6 bases). Germline V gene sequence: CDR1 SGHDN, CDR2 FVKESK. CDR3 length: 15 residues. V was cut by 4 bases and J by 5 bases, with 17 bases left in between. The chain's CDR3 is CASSPPGAGRETQYF. In DNA form, the CDR3 reads TGTGCCAGCAGCCCCCCAGGGGCAGGCCGGGAGACCCAGTACTTC.

This clone showed up just a few times. V is TRBV6-2 or TRBV6-3 and J is TRBJ2-2; D might be TRBD1 or TRBD2, each matching 5 bases. The CDR3 contains 16 residues. Germline CDR1 is MNHEY and CDR2 is SVGEGT. V was pared by 2 bases and J by 4 bases, with 14 bases between. CDR3 DNA: TGTGCCAGCAGTTACGAGGGACCCTGGGGCACCGGGGAGCTGTTTTTT. Its protein product is CASSYEGPWGTGELFF.

The CDR3 region has the DNA TGTGCCAGCTCCCCTGCGGGCGTAGGCGAGCAGTACTTC. It specifies CASSPAGVGEQYF. The chain carries TRBV18 and TRBJ2-7; TRBD2 might be the D (5 bases). Germline V gene sequence: CDR1 KGHSH, CDR2 LQKENI. The CDR3 extends over 13 amino acids. The V gene lost 6 bases and the J gene lost 6 bases, with 15 bases spanning the gap.

The chain uses TRBV11-3 and TRBJ2-2; 13 positions agree with TRBD2. Germline CDR1 SGHNT, CDR2 YENEEA. The CDR3 is 16 residues long. V lost 5 bases and J lost 6; bases outside the gene matches: 6. Here the CDR3 reads CASSPSGTSGAGELFF. DNA for the CDR3: TGTGCCAGCAGCCCCTCAGGGACTAGCGGGGCCGGGGAGCTGTTTTTT.